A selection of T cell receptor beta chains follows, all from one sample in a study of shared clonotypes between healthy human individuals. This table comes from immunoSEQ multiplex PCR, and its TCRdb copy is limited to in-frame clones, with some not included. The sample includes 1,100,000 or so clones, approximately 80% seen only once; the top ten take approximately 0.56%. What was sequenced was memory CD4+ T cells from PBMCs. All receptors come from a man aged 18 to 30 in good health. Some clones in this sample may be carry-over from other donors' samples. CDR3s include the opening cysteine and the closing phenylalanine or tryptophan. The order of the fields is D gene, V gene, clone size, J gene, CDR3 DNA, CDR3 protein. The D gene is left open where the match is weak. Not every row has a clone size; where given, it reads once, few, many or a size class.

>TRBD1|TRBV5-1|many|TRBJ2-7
TGCGCCAGCAGCCGTACCGGGACAGGGGCATCCTACGAGCAGTACTTC
CASSRTGTGASYEQYF
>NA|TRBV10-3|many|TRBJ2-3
TGTGCCATCAACGGGGGAACGGGAGCACCCACAGATACGCAGTATTTT
CAINGGTGAPTDTQYF
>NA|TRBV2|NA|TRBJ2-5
TGTGCCAGCAGTCAACAGCAAGAGACCCAGTACTTC
CASSQQQETQYF
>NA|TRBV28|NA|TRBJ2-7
TGTGCCAGCAGTTTGGTACGGCCCTCCTACGAGCAGTACTTC
CASSLVRPSYEQYF
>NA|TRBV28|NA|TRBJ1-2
TGTGCCAGCAACGCAGGGTGGGCCTTATATGGCTACACCTTC
CASNAGWALYGYTF
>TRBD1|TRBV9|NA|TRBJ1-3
TGTGCCAGCAGCCCTGACAGGGCTGGAAACACCATATATTTT
CASSPDRAGNTIYF
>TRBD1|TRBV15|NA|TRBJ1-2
TGTGCCACCAGCAGAGGACAGGGGAGGGACACCTTC
CATSRGQGRDTF
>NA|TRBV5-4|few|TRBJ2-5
TGTGCCAGCAGCTTGGGACTGGAGACCCAGTACTTC
CASSLGLETQYF
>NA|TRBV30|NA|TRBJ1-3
TGTGCCTGGAGTGCTGAAAACACCATATATTTT
CAWSAENTIYF
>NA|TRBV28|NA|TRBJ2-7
TGTGCCAGCAGCCCGCCGGAATACACCCAGTACTTC
CASSPPEYTQYF
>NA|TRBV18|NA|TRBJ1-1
TGTGCCAGCTCACCCCGTGTACCGACACCCCAAGGGGTCGAAGCTTTCTTT
CASSPRVPTPQGVEAFF
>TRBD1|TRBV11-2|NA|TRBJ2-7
TGTGCCAGCAGCTTAAGGGCAGGGGGTTATTACGAGCAGTACTTC
CASSLRAGGYYEQYF
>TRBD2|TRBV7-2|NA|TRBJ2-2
TGTGCCAGCAGCCCAAGGACTAGTTACACCGGGGAGCTGTTTTTT
CASSPRTSYTGELFF
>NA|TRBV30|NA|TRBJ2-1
TGTGCCTGGAGTCGGCTCAATGAGCAGTTCTTC
CAWSRLNEQFF
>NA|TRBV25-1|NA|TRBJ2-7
TGTGCCAGCGGGCACCGGGACTTCGCCTACGAGCAGTACTTC
CASGHRDFAYEQYF
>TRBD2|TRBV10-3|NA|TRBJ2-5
TGTGCCATCAGTGAGAGGGGTAGCGGGAGCCGAGAGACCCAGTACTTC
CAISERGSGSRETQYF
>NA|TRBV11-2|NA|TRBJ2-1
TGTGCCAGCAGCCGGTCCAATGAGCAGTTCTTC
CASSRSNEQFF
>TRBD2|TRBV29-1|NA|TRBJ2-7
TGCAGCGTTGATAATCCGAACGGGGACTACTACGAGCAGTACTTC
CSVDNPNGDYYEQYF
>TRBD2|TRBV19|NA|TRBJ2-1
TGTGCCAGTAGTATAAGGACCTATATAACTAGCGACTACAATGAGCAGTTCTTC
CASSIRTYITSDYNEQFF
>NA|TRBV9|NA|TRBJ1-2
TGTGCCAGCAGCGTAGGTCCGCAGGCCGATAACTATGGCTACACCTTC
CASSVGPQADNYGYTF
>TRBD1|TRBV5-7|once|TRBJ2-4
TGTGCCAGCAGCTTGGATAGGGGACAGTTCAAAAACATTCAGTACTTC
CASSLDRGQFKNIQYF
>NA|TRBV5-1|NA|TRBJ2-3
TGCGCCAGCAGCTTGGAACACCCTACAGATACGCAGTATTTT
CASSLEHPTDTQYF
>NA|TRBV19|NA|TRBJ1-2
TGTGCCAGTAGTATACAAACGACAGTTCTCTATGGCTACACCTTC
CASSIQTTVLYGYTF
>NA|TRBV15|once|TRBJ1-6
TGTGCCACCAGCAGAGGCCCCGGGGGTTCACCCCTCCACTTT
CATSRGPGGSPLHF
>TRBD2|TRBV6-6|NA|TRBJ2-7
TGTGCCAGCAGCCTCACTAGCGCCGAGCAGTACTTC
CASSLTSAEQYF
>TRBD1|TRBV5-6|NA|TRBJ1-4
TGTGCCAGCAGCACGACAGGGTCAACTAATGAAAAACTGTTTTTT
CASSTTGSTNEKLFF
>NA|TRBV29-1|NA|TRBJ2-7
TGCAGCGTAGTCCGGGACGGACAGAAGCAGTACTTC
CSVVRDGQKQYF
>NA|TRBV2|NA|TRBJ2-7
TGTGCCAGCAGGGGACGGGAGGAGCAGTACTTC
CASRGREEQYF
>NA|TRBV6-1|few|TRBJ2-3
TGTGCCAGCAGTGAAGCTGGACAGTCCACAGATACGCAGTATTTT
CASSEAGQSTDTQYF
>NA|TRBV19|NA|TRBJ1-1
TGTGCCAGTAGTTTGACAGGCTACACTGAAGCTTTCTTT
CASSLTGYTEAFF
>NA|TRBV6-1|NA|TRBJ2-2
TGTGCCAGCAGTGGCGGAATTTGGGGCTCGAACACCGGGGAGCTGTTTTTT
CASSGGIWGSNTGELFF
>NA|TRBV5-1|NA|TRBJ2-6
TGCGCCAGCAGCTTGGAACACCCTGGGGCCAACGTCCTGACTTTC
CASSLEHPGANVLTF
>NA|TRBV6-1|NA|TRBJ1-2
TGTGCCTCTCGGACAGTCGCTTATGGGGGCTACACCTTC
CASRTVAYGGYTF
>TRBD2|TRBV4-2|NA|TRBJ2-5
TGTGCCAGCAGCCAAGAGGGTACTAGCGGGAGGGAAGAGACCCAGTACTTC
CASSQEGTSGREETQYF
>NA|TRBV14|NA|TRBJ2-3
TGTGCCAGCAGCGGACTTTTGGACTATCGGGATACGCAGTATTTT
CASSGLLDYRDTQYF
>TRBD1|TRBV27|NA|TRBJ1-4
TGTGCCAGCAGTCCCCCAGGGGGAACTAATGAAAAACTGTTTTTT
CASSPPGGTNEKLFF
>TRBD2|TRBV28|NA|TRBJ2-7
TGTGCCAGCACCCGGGGGGGGTACGAGCAGTACTTC
CASTRGGYEQYF
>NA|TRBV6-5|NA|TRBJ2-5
TGTGCCAGCAGTTACTCGGGCCGGTTCCAAGAGACCCAGTACTTC
CASSYSGRFQETQYF
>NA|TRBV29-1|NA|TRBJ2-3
TGCAGCGCGGAGGGTACAGATACGCAGTATTTT
CSAEGTDTQYF
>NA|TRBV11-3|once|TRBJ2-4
TGTGCCAGCAGCTTAGGACAGTATAACATTCAGTACTTC
CASSLGQYNIQYF
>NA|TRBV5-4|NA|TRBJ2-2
TGTGCCAGCAGCCCCCAGACTGTCGGGGAGCTGTTTTTT
CASSPQTVGELFF
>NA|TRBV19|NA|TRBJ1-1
TGTGCCAGTAGTATTGAGGGGACTATCACTGAAGCTTTCTTT
CASSIEGTITEAFF
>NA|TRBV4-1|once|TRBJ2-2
TGCGCCAGCAGCCAAAGGGACGGTCGTTCCGGGGAGCTGTTTTTT
CASSQRDGRSGELFF
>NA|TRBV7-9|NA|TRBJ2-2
TGTGCCAGCAGCTTAGGACAGTTCACCGGGGAGCTGTTTTTT
CASSLGQFTGELFF
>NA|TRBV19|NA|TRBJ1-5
TGTGCCAGTAGAGGGGTTTATAGCAATCAGCCCCAGCATTTT
CASRGVYSNQPQHF